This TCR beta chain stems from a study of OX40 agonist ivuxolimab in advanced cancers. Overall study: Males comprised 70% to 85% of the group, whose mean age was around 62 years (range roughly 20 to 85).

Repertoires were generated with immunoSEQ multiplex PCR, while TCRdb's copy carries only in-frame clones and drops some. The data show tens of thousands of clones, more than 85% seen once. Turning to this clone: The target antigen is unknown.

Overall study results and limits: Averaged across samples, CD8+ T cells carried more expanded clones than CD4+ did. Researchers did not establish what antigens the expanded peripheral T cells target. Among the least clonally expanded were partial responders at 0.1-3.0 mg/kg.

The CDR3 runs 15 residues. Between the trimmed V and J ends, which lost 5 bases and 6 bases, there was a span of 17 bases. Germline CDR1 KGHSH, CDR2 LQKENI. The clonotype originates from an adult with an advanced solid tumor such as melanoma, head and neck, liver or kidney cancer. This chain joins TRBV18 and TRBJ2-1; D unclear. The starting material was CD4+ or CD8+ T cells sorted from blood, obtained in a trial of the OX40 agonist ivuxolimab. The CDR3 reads CASSTDGPRGNEQFF. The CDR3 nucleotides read TGTGCCAGCTCAACGGACGGACCGAGAGGCAATGAGCAGTTCTTC.